The rows below give T cell receptor beta chains drawn from one sample of a study of molecular identifiers for immune sequencing clone quantification. TCRdb re-analysed the PCR reads in MiXCR, keeping a single row per CDR3 protein. The top ten clones hold 0.94% of a sample with 80,000 to 100,000 distinct CDR3 sequences, 20% to 25% of them seen once. The specimen was naive CD8+ T cells from blood, with Jurkat cell RNA spiked in. The origin of the receptors is a human donor in good health. Some libraries in this study had Jurkat cell RNA spiked in. CDR3s include the opening cysteine and the closing phenylalanine or tryptophan. A D gene is named only where the DNA matches it firmly. Where a row states a size, it is once, few, many or the class of an expanded clone; other rows omit it.

CDR3 DNA,CDR3 protein,J gene,clone size,D gene,V gene
TGTGCCAGCAGCCAACGGGACAGGGAGGACACTGAAGCTTTCTTT,CASSQRDREDTEAFF,TRBJ1-1,NA,TRBD1,TRBV7-2
TGCGCCAGCAGCCAGAGTCGGGGTAGCTACGAGCAGTACTTC,CASSQSRGSYEQYF,TRBJ2-7,many,NA,TRBV4-3
TGTGCCAGCGCATACCCCCTGGGGAGGGAGACCCAGTACTTC,CASAYPLGRETQYF,TRBJ2-5,NA,NA,TRBV7-2
TGTGCCAGCAGCGGCCCGGACAGCCCTGGGGAGCAGTTCTTC,CASSGPDSPGEQFF,TRBJ2-1,NA,NA,TRBV11-3
TGCAGTGCTATTATCTACAGGGAAAGGAGCACTGAAGCTTTCTTT,CSAIIYRERSTEAFF,TRBJ1-1,many,NA,TRBV20-1
TGTGCCAGCAGCGCAGGCGGGAACACCGGGGAGCCGTTTTTT,CASSAGGNTGEPFF,TRBJ2-2,NA,NA,TRBV7-9
TGTGCCAGCAGCTTAGTACTAGCAACAGATACGCAGTATTTT,CASSLVLATDTQYF,TRBJ2-3,many,NA,TRBV7-9
TGTGCCAGCAGTATTCCGGGACAGGGGTTGGAGACCCAGTACTTC,CASSIPGQGLETQYF,TRBJ2-5,many,TRBD1,TRBV12-3/TRBV12-4
TGTGCCAGCAGACCCGACTCGTACCAAGAGACCCAGTACTTC,CASRPDSYQETQYF,TRBJ2-5,many,NA,TRBV12-3/TRBV12-4
TGTGCCAGCAGCCCAACGAGAATCGGGAGTTATAGCAATCAGCCCCAGCATTTT,CASSPTRIGSYSNQPQHF,TRBJ1-5,many,NA,TRBV6-2/TRBV6-3
TGTGCCAGCAGCCCCCCAGGAGCGGACGAATACAATGAGCAGTTCTTC,CASSPPGADEYNEQFF,TRBJ2-1,NA,NA,TRBV4-2
TGTGCCAGCAGCCCCGGCGGAGGGGCTAACTATGGCTACACCTTC,CASSPGGGANYGYTF,TRBJ1-2,many,NA,TRBV6-5
TGTGCCAGCAGCCCAGGACTAGCGGCAAACAATGAGCAGTTCTTC,CASSPGLAANNEQFF,TRBJ2-1,NA,TRBD2,TRBV11-2
TGCAGTGCTAGAGATCGGATTAGCGGGTACTCCTACGAGCAGTACTTC,CSARDRISGYSYEQYF,TRBJ2-7,few,TRBD2,TRBV20-1
TGTGCCAGCAGTTTATACGCGGGAGGGGGTGAGCAGTTCTTC,CASSLYAGGGEQFF,TRBJ2-1,few,TRBD2,TRBV27
TGTGCCAGCAGTGACAGGGCACCTAATCAGCCCCAGCATTTT,CASSDRAPNQPQHF,TRBJ1-5,many,TRBD1,TRBV6-5
TGCAGCGTTGAAGGTGTCGGACAAACCGTTTTCCGGTACGAGCAGTACTTC,CSVEGVGQTVFRYEQYF,TRBJ2-7,many,NA,TRBV29-1
TGCGCCAGCAGCCAAGAGGGGTTAGCGGGCACTGGGGCCAACGTCCTGACTTTC,CASSQEGLAGTGANVLTF,TRBJ2-6,many,TRBD2,TRBV4-3
TGTGCCAGCAGTTACGGGGCTAGCGCTCACAAAAACGTTCAGTACTTC,CASSYGASAHKNVQYF,TRBJ2-4,many,NA,TRBV6-5
TGCAGCGTTGGAGCGGGGGGGCAAGAGACCCAGTACTTC,CSVGAGGQETQYF,TRBJ2-5,many,TRBD2,TRBV29-1